These 24 T cell receptor beta chains were sequenced from one sample in a study of blood T cell repertoires in COVID-19. Repertoires were generated with immunoSEQ multiplex PCR, while TCRdb's copy carries only in-frame clones and drops some. The data contain over 300,000 clones, about 83% of them singletons. The source material was peripheral blood. The receptors derive from a woman in her 50s with acute or convalescent COVID-19.

The chain employs TRBV10-3 and TRBJ1-1, with a weak D call TRBD1 (5 bases). V gave up 3 bases and J gave up 5 bases, with 13 bases separating them. In germline, CDR1 is ENHRY, CDR2 SYGVKD. This CDR3 has 14 residues. For the CDR3, the DNA is TGTGCCATCAGTGAAGGGGAAGTGGGGACTGAAGCTTTCTTT. Translated: CAISEGEVGTEAFF.

This clone showed up just once. The chain uses TRBV18 and TRBJ2-5; 7 nucleotides agree with TRBD1. V shed 4 bases and J 7 bases; nucleotides not matched to a gene: 6. This CDR3 region has 13 residues. Germline V lookup: CDR1 KGHSH, CDR2 LQKENI. DNA of the CDR3: TGTGCCAGCTCACTAGGGACAGAGGGGACCCAGTACTTC. Its protein is CASSLGTEGTQYF.

The V and J genes are TRBV29-1 and TRBJ2-5, with 8 nucleotides matching TRBD2. CDR1 SQVTM and CDR2 ANQGSEA come from the germline V gene. J was trimmed by 5 bases and V by 6 bases; bases with no gene match: 5. The CDR3 is 12 amino acids. DNA for the CDR3: TGCAGCGTGGCCAGACTAGCGGAGACCCAGTACTTC. The encoded protein is CSVARLAETQYF.

The V and J genes are TRBV25-1 and TRBJ2-3; D not resolved. The CDR3 covers 13 residues. Germline V CDR1 and CDR2: MGHDK, SYGVNS. The ends were cut back, 4 bases at V and 5 bases at J, with 10 bases in the middle. In DNA, the CDR3 is TGTGCCAGCAGTGGAGATCGTGGAGATACGCAGTATTTT. Amino acid sequence: CASSGDRGDTQYF.

This rearrangement joins TRBV27 to TRBJ2-1, with TRBD2 identical over 11 bases. The junction had 11 bases not matched to a gene; V was cut back by 5 bases and J by 2 bases. The CDR3 spans 18 residues. Germline V lookup: CDR1 MNHEY, CDR2 SMNVEV (reference sequence). This chain's CDR3 is CASSPLTSGTFAYNEQFF. The CDR3, as DNA: TGTGCCAGCAGTCCCCTGACTAGCGGGACTTTTGCCTACAATGAGCAGTTCTTC.

For this clone: Distinct nucleotide sequences in the sample also encode this CDR3. The chain couples TRBV6-5 to TRBJ2-3; D might be TRBD2 (5 bases). This CDR3 is 15 amino acids long. Germline V gene data show CDR1 as MNHEY and CDR2 as SVGAGI. Trimming stripped 4 bases from V and 1 base from J, with 12 bases between. CDR3 nucleotide sequence: TGTGCCAGCAGTTTGACGGGGTCAGGCACAGATACGCAGTATTTT. Encoded protein: CASSLTGSGTDTQYF.

The chain links TRBV24-1 to TRBJ2-1, with 11 bases identical to TRBD2. The J segment lost 5 bases and the V segment lost 5 bases, leaving 13 bases of the junction unmatched. The CDR3 totals 18 residues. The germline V gene encodes CDR1 KGHDR and CDR2 SFDVKD. Here the CDR3 reads CATSAPMGGSGGDNEQFF. In DNA form, the CDR3 reads TGTGCCACCAGTGCCCCCATGGGGGGTAGCGGGGGGGACAATGAGCAGTTCTTC.

Remarks on this clone: Other DNA variants within this sample encode the same CDR3. V is TRBV18 and J is TRBJ2-5, with 8 nucleotides matching TRBD2. The CDR3 is 14 amino acids. V dropped 6 bases and J dropped 4; count of bases not matched to a gene: 7. Germline CDR1 and CDR2: KGHSH and LQKENI. The CDR3 protein is CASSPPSGGETQYF. The CDR3 bases are TGTGCCAGCTCTCCCCCCAGCGGGGGAGAGACCCAGTACTTC.

The CDR3 DNA follows: TGCAGTGCTCAACGGGGAGAGACCCAGTACTTC. Its protein is CSAQRGETQYF. The rearrangement joins TRBV20-1 to TRBJ2-5, with D perhaps matching TRBD2 (5 bases). Germline loops: CDR1 DFQATT, CDR2 SNEGSKA (reference sequence). Deletions cut 5 bases from V and 4 bases from J, with 8 bases between. The CDR3 consists of 11 residues.

This clone was observed a handful of times. The chain is built from TRBV7-9 and TRBJ2-3; unclear D gene. The CDR3 is 11 amino acids. V lost 5 bases, J lost 11 bases, and 11 bases lay in between. Germline assignment: CDR1 SEHNR and CDR2 FQNEAQ (reference sequence). Here the CDR3 reads CASSPFEEQYF. In nucleotides, the CDR3 is TGTGCCAGCAGCCCATTTGAGGAGCAGTATTTT.

The V gene is TRBV6-5, the J gene TRBJ2-2; D unclear. This CDR3 is built from 13 residues. The germline V gene has CDR1 MNHEY and CDR2 SVGAGI. The V end lost 1 base, the J end lost 7 bases, and 7 bases lay between the germline ends. The CDR3 reads CASSYLADGELFF. The CDR3 bases are TGTGCCAGCAGTTACTTGGCAGACGGGGAGCTGTTTTTT.

The chain links TRBV11-2 to TRBJ2-2; 7 bases agree with TRBD2. Germline V gene data show CDR1 as SGHAT and CDR2 as FQNNGV. The CDR3 consists of 15 residues. Losses at the gene ends were 5 bases for V and 2 bases for J; bases not matched to a gene: 5. The CDR3 protein is CASSATSANTGELFF. Here the CDR3 DNA reads TGTGCCAGCAGCGCTACTAGCGCTAACACCGGGGAGCTGTTTTTT.

The chain has TRBV2 and TRBJ1-6; 7 bases agree with TRBD1. Trimming at V came to 4 bases and at J to 8 bases, leaving 2 bases not matched to a gene. Germline assignment: CDR1 SNHLY and CDR2 FYNNEI. This CDR3 region has 13 residues. Here the CDR3 reads CASSGQGDSPLHF. For the CDR3, the DNA is TGTGCCAGCAGTGGACAGGGAGATTCACCCCTCCACTTT.

The chain links TRBV4-2 to TRBJ2-1; D perhaps matches TRBD2 (7 bases). With 2 bases removed from V and 5 bases from J, the gap between germline ends came to 10 bases. The V gene's germline CDR1 is LGHNA and CDR2 YNFKEQ. The CDR3 runs to 14 residues. The CDR3 sequence: CASSQRGGDNEQFF. In nucleotides, the CDR3 is TGTGCCAGCAGCCAAAGGGGGGGGGACAATGAGCAGTTCTTC.

This clone was seen only once. V is TRBV12-5 and J is TRBJ2-1; 7 positions agree with TRBD2. From germline, CDR1 is LGHNT and CDR2 FRNRAP. The J segment lost 0 bases and the V segment lost 5 bases, leaving 4 bases of the junction unmatched. This CDR3 comprises 15 residues. The CDR3 loop reads CASGGGTISYNEQFF. The CDR3 DNA follows: TGTGCTAGTGGTGGGGGGACTATCTCCTACAATGAGCAGTTCTTC.

V is TRBV14 and J is TRBJ1-3; weak D call: TRBD1 (5 bases). The length of the CDR3 is 15 residues. CDR1 SGHDN and CDR2 FVKESK come from the germline V gene. V was pared by 0 bases and J by 7 bases, with 13 bases between. The chain's CDR3 is CASSQELGGANTIYF. The CDR3 DNA reads as TGTGCCAGCAGCCAAGAATTGGGGGGAGCGAACACCATATATTTT. The full variable domain, with the rest looked up from reference TRBV14 and TRBJ1-3, is EAGVTQFPSHSVIEKGQTVTLRCDPISGHDNLYWYRRVMGKEIKFLLHFVKESKQDESGMPNNRFLAERTGGTYSTLKVQPAELEDSGVYFCASSQELGGANTIYFGEGSWLTVV.

The chain is built from TRBV2 and TRBJ2-5; 10 bases map to TRBD2. V shed 6 bases and J 5 bases; nucleotides not matched to a gene: 15. The germline V gene encodes CDR1 SNHLY and CDR2 FYNNEI. The CDR3 covers 17 residues. The CDR3 coding sequence is TGTGCCAGCAGCCGTGGCTCCCCTCTAGCGGGAGTTGAGACCCAGTACTTC. Protein product: CASSRGSPLAGVETQYF. Drawing the rest from reference TRBV2 and TRBJ2-5, the complete variable domain is EPEVTQTPSHQVTQMGQEVILRCVPISNHLYFYWYRQILGQKVEFLVSFYNNEISEKSEIFDDQFSVERPDGSNFTLKIRSTKLEDSAMYFCASSRGSPLAGVETQYFGPGTRLLVL.

This chain joins TRBV7-3 and TRBJ1-1; no definite D call. V was trimmed by 1 base and J by 3 bases, leaving 6 bases between them. Germline V CDR1 and CDR2: SGHTA, FQGTGA. The CDR3 is made up of 13 amino acids. The CDR3 loop reads CASSLNTDTEAFF. The CDR3 nucleotides read TGTGCCAGCAGCTTAAATACGGACACTGAAGCTTTCTTT.

This clone was detected a few times. The chain joins TRBV13 to TRBJ2-1; D possibly corresponds to TRBD2 (6 bases). Germline V gene data show CDR1 as PRHDT and CDR2 as FYEKMQ (reference sequence). V lost 5 bases, J lost 9 bases, and 14 bases lay in between. The CDR3 is 13 amino acids. The CDR3 loop is CASSPNTSREQFF. The DNA for the CDR3 is TGTGCCAGCAGCCCGAACACTAGCCGTGAGCAGTTCTTC.

This chain links TRBV18 with TRBJ2-7; the match to TRBD2 covers 8 bases. The germline V gene encodes CDR1 KGHSH and CDR2 LQKENI. The ends lost 1 base at V and 0 bases at J; junction bases unmatched: 8. This CDR3 is 17 amino acids long. This CDR3 reads CASSPHSPGGGSYEQYF. The CDR3, as DNA: TGTGCCAGCTCACCACATTCACCGGGAGGGGGCTCCTACGAGCAGTACTTC.

The table lists this clone with a few counts. The chain couples TRBV7-2 to TRBJ1-5; D is perhaps TRBD1 (6 bases). This CDR3 has 14 amino acids. Trimming shortened V by 2 bases and J by 6 bases, and 11 bases separated the two germline ends. Germline CDR1 is SGHTA and CDR2 is FQGNSA. In nucleotides, the CDR3 is TGTGCCAGCAGCTTATCAGGGGTGGGTCAGCCCCAGCATTTT. This gives the protein CASSLSGVGQPQHF.

The chain has TRBV25-1 and TRBJ2-2; D remains unclear. The CDR3 is 13 amino acids. Trimming took off 4 bases at V and 4 bases at J, with 7 bases between the two ends. Germline V gene lookup returns CDR1 MGHDK and CDR2 SYGVNS. The CDR3, as DNA: TGTGCCAGCAGTGTTTCGGTCACCGGGGAGCTGTTTTTT. This translates into CASSVSVTGELFF. The entire variable domain, with the rest obtained from reference TRBV25-1 and TRBJ2-2, is as follows: EADIYQTPRYLVIGTGKKITLECSQTMGHDKMYWYQQDPGMELHLIHYSYGVNSTEKGDLSSESTVSRIRTEHFPLTLESARPSHTSQYLCASSVSVTGELFFGEGSRLTVL.

This chain uses TRBV4-3 with TRBJ1-4, with D unclear. Trimming removed 1 base from V and 5 bases from J, with 11 bases in between. The CDR3 consists of 15 residues. Germline CDR1 reads LGHNA; CDR2 reads YSLEER. In DNA, the CDR3 is TGCGCCAGCAGCCAAGGTCCTGGGCAGAATGAAAAACTGTTTTTT. Translation: CASSQGPGQNEKLFF.

In this sample, this clone turned up many times. The V and J genes are TRBV30 and TRBJ1-1; TRBD1 matches at 8 bases. From germline, CDR1 is GTSNPN and CDR2 SVGIG (reference sequence). The ends lost 3 bases at V and 4 bases at J; junction bases unmatched: 4. The CDR3 has 13 amino acids. CDR3 amino acids: CAWRADRATEAFF. CDR3 bases: TGTGCCTGGAGGGCGGACAGGGCCACTGAAGCTTTCTTT.